One and the same sample provided the 2 T cell receptor beta chains below, sequenced in a study of cytomegalovirus exposure and HLA in healthy donors. With 60 Vbeta and 13 Jbeta primers, the PCR was carried out. Profiled with immunoSEQ multiplex PCR; TCRdb holds only in-frame clones, not every one. The table includes about 94,000 clones, around 74% detected once. Sequences were obtained from PBMCs. These receptors all stem from a man between 40 and 49 years old in good health and CMV-seropositive.

This chain links TRBV2 with TRBJ2-3, with 9 bases matching TRBD2. V was pared by 8 bases and J by 1 base, with 16 bases of the junction left unmatched. Germline CDR1 and CDR2: SNHLY and FYNNEI. The CDR3 length is 18 residues. DNA of the CDR3: TGTGCCAGCCAAAAACGATTCGTAATAGCGGGGGGCACAGATACGCAGTATTTT. Its protein product is CASQKRFVIAGGTDTQYF.

J is TRBJ2-1 and V is TRBV21-1; the D segment call TRBD2 is taken from the table without a DNA check. TRBV21-1 is given as a pseudogene. This CDR3 contains 11 residues. In DNA, the CDR3 is TGTGCCAGCAGCAATCGCAATGAGCAGTTCTTC. Protein sequence: CASSNRNEQFF.